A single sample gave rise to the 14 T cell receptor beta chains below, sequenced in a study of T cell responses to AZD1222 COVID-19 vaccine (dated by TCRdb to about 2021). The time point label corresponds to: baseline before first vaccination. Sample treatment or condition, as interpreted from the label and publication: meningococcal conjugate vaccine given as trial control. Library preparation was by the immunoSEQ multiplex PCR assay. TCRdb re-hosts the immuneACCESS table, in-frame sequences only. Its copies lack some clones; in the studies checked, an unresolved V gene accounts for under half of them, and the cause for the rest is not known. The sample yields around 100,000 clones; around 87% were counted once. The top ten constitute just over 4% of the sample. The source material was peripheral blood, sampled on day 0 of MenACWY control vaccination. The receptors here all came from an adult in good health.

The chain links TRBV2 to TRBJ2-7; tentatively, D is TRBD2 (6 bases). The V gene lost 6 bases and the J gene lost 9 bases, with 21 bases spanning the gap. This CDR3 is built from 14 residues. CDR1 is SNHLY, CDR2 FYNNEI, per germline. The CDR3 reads CASRNGGTGYGQYF. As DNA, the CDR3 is TGTGCCAGCAGGAACGGGGGTACAGGTTATGGGCAGTACTTC.

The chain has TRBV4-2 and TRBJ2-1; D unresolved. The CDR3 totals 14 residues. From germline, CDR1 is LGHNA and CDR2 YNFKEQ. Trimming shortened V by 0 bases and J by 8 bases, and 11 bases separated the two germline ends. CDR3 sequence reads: CASSQESTTHEQFF. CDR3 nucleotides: TGTGCCAGCAGCCAAGAGTCTACGACACATGAGCAGTTCTTC.

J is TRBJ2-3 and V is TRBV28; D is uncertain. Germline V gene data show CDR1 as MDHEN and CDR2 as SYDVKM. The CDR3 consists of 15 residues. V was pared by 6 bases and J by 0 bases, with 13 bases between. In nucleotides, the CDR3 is TGTGCCAGCAGCTGGCCCCTCACTAGCACAGATACGCAGTATTTT. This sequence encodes CASSWPLTSTDTQYF.

CDR3 DNA sequence: TGTGCCTCGGGAGCGGGATACAGCACAGATACGCAGTATTTT. Translated: CASGAGYSTDTQYF. The gene calls are TRBV7-2 and TRBJ2-3, with TRBD2 identical over 7 bases. This CDR3 comprises 14 residues. Germline loops: CDR1 SGHTA, CDR2 FQGNSA. The V segment lost 11 bases and the J segment 0 bases; nucleotides outside the gene matches: 8.

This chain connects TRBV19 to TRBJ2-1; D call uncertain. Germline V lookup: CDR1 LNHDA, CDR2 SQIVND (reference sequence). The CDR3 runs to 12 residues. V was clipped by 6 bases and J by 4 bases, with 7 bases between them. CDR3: CASSHTYNEQFF. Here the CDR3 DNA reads TGTGCCAGTAGCCACACATACAATGAGCAGTTCTTC.

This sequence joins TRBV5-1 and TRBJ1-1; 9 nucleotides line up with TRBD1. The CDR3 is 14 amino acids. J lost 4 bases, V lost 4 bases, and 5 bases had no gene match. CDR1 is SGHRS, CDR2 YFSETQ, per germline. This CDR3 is CASSLGTGTTEAFF. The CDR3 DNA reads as TGCGCCAGCAGCCTCGGGACAGGGACCACTGAAGCTTTCTTT.

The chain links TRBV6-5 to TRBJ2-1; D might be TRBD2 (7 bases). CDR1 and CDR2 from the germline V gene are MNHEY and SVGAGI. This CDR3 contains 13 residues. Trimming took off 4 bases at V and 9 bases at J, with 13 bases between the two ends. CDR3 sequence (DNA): TGTGCCAGCAGTTTTGGGGGGGGCAGTGAGCAGTTCTTC. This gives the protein CASSFGGGSEQFF.

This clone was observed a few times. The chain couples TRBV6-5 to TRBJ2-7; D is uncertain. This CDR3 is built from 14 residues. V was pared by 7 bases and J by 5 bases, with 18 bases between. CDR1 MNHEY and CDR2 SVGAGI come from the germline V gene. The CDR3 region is CASTSPMGSHEQYF. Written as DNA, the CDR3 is TGTGCCAGCACCAGCCCCATGGGTTCCCACGAGCAGTACTTC.

CDR3 residues: CASGGVGNGYTF. The CDR3 DNA reads as TGTGCCAGCGGAGGGGTTGGGAATGGCTACACCTTC. This chain connects TRBV7-9 to TRBJ1-2, with D perhaps matching TRBD1 (5 bases). The germline gives CDR1 SEHNR, CDR2 FQNEAQ (reference sequence). There are 12 residues in the CDR3. V was trimmed by 8 bases and J by 6 bases, leaving 13 bases between them.

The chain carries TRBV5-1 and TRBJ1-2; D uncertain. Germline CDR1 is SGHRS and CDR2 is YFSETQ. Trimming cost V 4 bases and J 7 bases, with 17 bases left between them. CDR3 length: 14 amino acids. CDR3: CASSREVRSSGYTF. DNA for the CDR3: TGCGCCAGCAGCCGGGAGGTCCGATCGTCTGGCTACACCTTC.

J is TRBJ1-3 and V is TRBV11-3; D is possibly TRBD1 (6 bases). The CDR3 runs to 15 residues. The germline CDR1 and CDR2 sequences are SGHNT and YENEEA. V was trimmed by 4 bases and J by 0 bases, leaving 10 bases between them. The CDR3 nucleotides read TGTGCCAGCAGCTGGGGGCATTCCTCTGGAAACACCATATATTTT. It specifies CASSWGHSSGNTIYF.

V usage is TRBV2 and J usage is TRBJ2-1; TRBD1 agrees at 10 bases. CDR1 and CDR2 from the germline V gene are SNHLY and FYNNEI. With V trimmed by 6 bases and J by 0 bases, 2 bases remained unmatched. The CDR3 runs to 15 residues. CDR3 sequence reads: CASRRTGGSYNEQFF. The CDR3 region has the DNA TGTGCCAGCAGAAGGACAGGGGGCTCCTACAATGAGCAGTTCTTC.

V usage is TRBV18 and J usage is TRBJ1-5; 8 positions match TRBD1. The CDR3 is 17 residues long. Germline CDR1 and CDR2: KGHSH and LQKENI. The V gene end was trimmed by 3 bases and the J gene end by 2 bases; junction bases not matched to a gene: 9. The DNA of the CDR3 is TGTGCCAGCTCACCCGTGGGAGGGACAGGCCGCAATCAGCCCCAGCATTTT. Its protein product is CASSPVGGTGRNQPQHF.

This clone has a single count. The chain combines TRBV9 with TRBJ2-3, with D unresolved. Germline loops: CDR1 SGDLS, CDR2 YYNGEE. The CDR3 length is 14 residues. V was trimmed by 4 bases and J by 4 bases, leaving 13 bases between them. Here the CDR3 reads CASSYQGTADTQYF. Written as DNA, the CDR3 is TGTGCCAGCAGCTACCAAGGCACGGCAGATACGCAGTATTTT.